Listed below are T cell receptor beta chains from one sample, sequenced in a study of radiation and T cells in renal cell carcinoma. The repertoire was sequenced with immunoSEQ multiplex PCR; TCRdb's copy has only in-frame clones and lacks some. The top ten clones hold approximately 40% of a sample with 16,000 or so clones, 50% of them seen once. Sequenced material: tumor tissue, taken from a patient whose treatment included radiotherapy and nephrectomy. Receptors were obtained from a woman in her sixties with renal cell carcinoma. CDR3s include the opening cysteine and the closing phenylalanine or tryptophan. D genes are given only for firm matches. Size values are once, few and many counts, or a class for expanded clones, and some rows have none.

J: TRBJ1-1; V: TRBV18; D: .; length: 17; size: .; DNA: TGTGCCAGCTCACCAGCCTCCGGGAGGGGGGTAGGGACTGAAGCTTTCTTT; CDR3: CASSPASGRGVGTEAFF
J: TRBJ2-1; V: TRBV7-9; D: .; length: 16; size: few; DNA: TGTGCCAGCAGCTCGCTTAGGGGACCATCCTACAATGAGCAGTTCTTC; CDR3: CASSSLRGPSYNEQFF
J: TRBJ1-2; V: TRBV5-6; D: .; length: 15; size: .; DNA: TGTGCCAGCAGCTTGGGGCCGTCGACGTCGTATGGCTACACCTTC; CDR3: CASSLGPSTSYGYTF
J: TRBJ1-5; V: TRBV5-4; D: .; length: 15; size: .; DNA: TGTGCCAGCAGCTTTGGGGGGTATAGCAATCAGCCCCAGCATTTT; CDR3: CASSFGGYSNQPQHF
J: TRBJ2-3; V: TRBV7-3; D: .; length: 14; size: once; DNA: TGTGCCAGCAGCGTACAGGGAAATGAGGATACGCAGTATTTT; CDR3: CASSVQGNEDTQYF
J: TRBJ2-7; V: TRBV30; D: TRBD2; length: 15; size: .; DNA: TGTGCCTGGAGTGTACGTTTAGCGGGAGGGTACGAGCAGTACTTC; CDR3: CAWSVRLAGGYEQYF
J: TRBJ1-5; V: TRBV19; D: .; length: 17; size: .; DNA: TGTGCCAGTAGTATAGCGGGGACGTACTATAGCAATCAGCCCCAGCATTTT; CDR3: CASSIAGTYYSNQPQHF
J: TRBJ2-1; V: TRBV7-9; D: .; length: 17; size: few; DNA: TGTGCCAGCACCCTGACTAGAGGTCAAAACCTCTACAATGAGCAGTTCTTC; CDR3: CASTLTRGQNLYNEQFF
J: TRBJ1-3; V: TRBV9; D: .; length: 16; size: .; DNA: TGTGCCAGCAGCCCCCATACAGGGCGTTCTGGAAACACCATATATTTT; CDR3: CASSPHTGRSGNTIYF
J: TRBJ1-2; V: TRBV27; D: .; length: 16; size: .; DNA: TGTGCCAGCAGTACGATGACAGGAGCCACTTACTATGGCTACACCTTC; CDR3: CASSTMTGATYYGYTF
J: TRBJ1-2; V: TRBV6-5; D: .; length: 12; size: .; DNA: TGTGCCAGCAGCCGGGTCAACGGCGGCTACACCTTC; CDR3: CASSRVNGGYTF
J: TRBJ2-7; V: TRBV5-5; D: .; length: 17; size: .; DNA: TGTGCCAGCAGCTCGAGGACAGGTTGGGGCGTTGGGGGGGAGCAGTACTTC; CDR3: CASSSRTGWGVGGEQYF
J: TRBJ1-1; V: TRBV7-8; D: .; length: 15; size: .; DNA: TGTGCCAGCAGCCGGGGGGAGGGAGCGAACACTGAAGCTTTCTTT; CDR3: CASSRGEGANTEAFF
J: TRBJ1-5; V: TRBV21-1; D: .; length: 15; size: .; DNA: TGTGCCAGCAGCCCCGGAGGGGGGTGGAATCAGCCCCAGCATTTT; CDR3: CASSPGGGWNQPQHF
J: TRBJ2-5; V: TRBV5-1; D: TRBD2; length: 15; size: .; DNA: TGCGCCAGCAGCTTGGGACTAGCGGGAGGAGAGACCCAGTACTTC; CDR3: CASSLGLAGGETQYF
J: TRBJ2-2; V: TRBV11-2; D: TRBD2; length: 16; size: .; DNA: TGTGCCAGCAGCCCGACTAGCGGGGGCTACACCGGGGAGCTGTTTTTT; CDR3: CASSPTSGGYTGELFF
J: TRBJ2-4; V: TRBV5-1; D: .; length: 15; size: .; DNA: TGCGCCAGCAGCTTGGCCGGGCGAGACAAAAACATTCAGTACTTC; CDR3: CASSLAGRDKNIQYF
J: TRBJ1-6; V: TRBV6-5; D: .; length: 14; size: .; DNA: TGTGCCAGCAGTTCCCCGGGCGTTCAGGCACCCCTCCACTTT; CDR3: CASSSPGVQAPLHF
J: TRBJ2-7; V: TRBV28; D: .; length: 14; size: once; DNA: TGTGCCAGCAGTGTCCTCGGCGGGACCTACGAGCAGTACTTC; CDR3: CASSVLGGTYEQYF
J: TRBJ2-7; V: TRBV5-4; D: .; length: 14; size: .; DNA: TGTGCCAGCAGTCTGGGGGGAGAGAGGGACGAGCAGTACTTC; CDR3: CASSLGGERDEQYF
J: TRBJ1-2; V: TRBV6-5; D: TRBD1; length: 13; size: few; DNA: TGTGCCACTAGGACAGGGGGCCTCTATGGCTACACCTTC; CDR3: CATRTGGLYGYTF
J: TRBJ1-1; V: TRBV28; D: .; length: 16; size: .; DNA: TGTGCCAGCAGTCCCCCGAGGGATCCTGTGAACACTGAAGCTTTCTTT; CDR3: CASSPPRDPVNTEAFF